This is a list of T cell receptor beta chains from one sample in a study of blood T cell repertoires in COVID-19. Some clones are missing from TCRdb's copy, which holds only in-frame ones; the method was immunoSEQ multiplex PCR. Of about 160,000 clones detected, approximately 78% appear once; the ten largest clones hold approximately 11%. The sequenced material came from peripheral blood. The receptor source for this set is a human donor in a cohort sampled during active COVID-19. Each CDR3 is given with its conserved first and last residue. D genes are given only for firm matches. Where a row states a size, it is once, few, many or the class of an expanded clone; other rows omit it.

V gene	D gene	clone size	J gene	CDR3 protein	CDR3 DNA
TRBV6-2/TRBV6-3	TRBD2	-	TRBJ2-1	CASSYSGGPSNEQFF	TGTGCCAGCAGTTACTCGGGAGGGCCCTCGAATGAGCAGTTCTTC
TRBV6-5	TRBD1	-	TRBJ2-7	CASSYSNRGAYEQYF	TGTGCCAGCAGTTACTCGAACAGGGGGGCCTACGAGCAGTACTTC
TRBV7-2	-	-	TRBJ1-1	CASSLLSVNTEAFF	TGTGCCAGCAGCTTGCTCAGCGTGAACACTGAAGCTTTCTTT
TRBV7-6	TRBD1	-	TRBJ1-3	CASSSQPGQGTNTIYF	TGTGCCAGCAGCTCACAGCCGGGACAGGGAACGAACACCATATATTTT
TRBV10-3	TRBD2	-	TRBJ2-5	CAISSGRGGETQYF	TGTGCCATCAGCAGCGGGAGGGGGGGAGAGACCCAGTACTTC
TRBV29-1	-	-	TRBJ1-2	CSADPLYGYTF	TGCAGCGCTGACCCACTCTATGGCTACACCTTC
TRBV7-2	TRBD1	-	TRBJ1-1	CASSFGQGGVNTEAFF	TGTGCCAGCAGCTTTGGACAGGGAGGGGTGAACACTGAAGCTTTCTTT
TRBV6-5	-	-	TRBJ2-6	CASSSFGANVLTF	TGTGCCAGCAGTTCCTTCGGGGCCAACGTCCTGACTTTC
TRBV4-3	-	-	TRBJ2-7	CASSMEGATLDEQYF	TGCGCCAGCAGCATGGAGGGGGCGACCCTCGACGAGCAGTACTTC
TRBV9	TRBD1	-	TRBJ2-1	CASSPRTGRNDNEQFF	TGTGCCAGCAGCCCACGGACAGGGCGAAACGACAATGAGCAGTTCTTC
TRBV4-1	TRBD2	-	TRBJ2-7	CASSQGGSYEQYF	TGCGCCAGCAGCCAGGGGGGGTCGTACGAGCAGTACTTC
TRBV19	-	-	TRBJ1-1	CASSITGNTEAFF	TGTGCCAGTAGTATCACGGGGAACACTGAAGCTTTCTTT
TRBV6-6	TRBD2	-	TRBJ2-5	CASSLYPSGGPQETQYF	TGTGCCAGCAGTCTTTACCCTAGCGGGGGACCTCAAGAGACCCAGTACTTC
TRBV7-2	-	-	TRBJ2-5	CASSLWRREETQYF	TGTGCCAGCAGCTTATGGAGGCGGGAAGAGACCCAGTACTTC
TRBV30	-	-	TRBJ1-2	CAWSSVRGYTF	TGTGCCTGGAGCTCCGTCAGGGGCTACACCTTC
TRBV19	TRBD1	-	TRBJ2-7	CASKPVGTVAEQYF	TGTGCCAGTAAACCTGTCGGGACAGTTGCAGAGCAGTACTTC
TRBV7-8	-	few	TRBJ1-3	CASIPAVGTTGNTIYF	TGTGCCAGCATCCCGGCGGTGGGTACTACTGGAAACACCATATATTTT
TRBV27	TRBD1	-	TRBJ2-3	CASTDAGTGVYF	TGTGCCAGCACCGACGCCGGGACAGGGGTATATTTT
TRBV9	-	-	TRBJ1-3	CASSPGQPSGNTIYF	TGTGCCAGCAGCCCCGGACAGCCCTCTGGAAACACCATATATTTT
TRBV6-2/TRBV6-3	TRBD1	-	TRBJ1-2	CASSYRDSWGYTF	TGTGCCAGCAGTTATCGGGACAGCTGGGGCTACACCTTC
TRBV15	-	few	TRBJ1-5	CATSKGLHNQPQHF	TGTGCCACCAGCAAGGGACTACACAATCAGCCCCAGCATTTT
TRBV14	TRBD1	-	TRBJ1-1	CASSQGRTGTEAFF	TGTGCCAGCAGCCAAGGTAGGACAGGCACTGAAGCTTTCTTT
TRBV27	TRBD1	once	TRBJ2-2	CASSFKGQGAKGELFF	TGTGCCAGCAGTTTTAAGGGACAGGGGGCTAAGGGGGAGCTGTTTTTT
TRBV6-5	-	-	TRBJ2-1	CASSLPGPSGEQFF	TGTGCCAGCAGCCTCCCGGGTCCTTCGGGTGAGCAGTTCTTC
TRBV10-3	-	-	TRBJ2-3	CATGERTSTDTQYF	TGTGCCACCGGCGAGCGGACGAGCACAGATACGCAGTATTTT
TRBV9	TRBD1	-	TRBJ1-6	CASSDTDRGNSPLHF	TGTGCCAGCAGCGACACAGACAGGGGTAATTCACCCCTCCACTTT
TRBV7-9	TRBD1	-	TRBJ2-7	CASSGDSNEQYF	TGTGCCAGCAGCGGGGACAGCAACGAGCAGTACTTC
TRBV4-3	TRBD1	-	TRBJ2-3	CASSRQGQPVDTQYF	TGCGCCAGCAGCCGCCAGGGACAGCCCGTAGATACGCAGTATTTT
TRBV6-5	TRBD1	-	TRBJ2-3	CASRRDRKDTQYF	TGTGCCAGCAGAAGGGACAGAAAAGATACGCAGTATTTT
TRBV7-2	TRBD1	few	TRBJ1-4	CASSFRTGEEKLFF	TGTGCCAGCAGCTTTCGAACAGGGGAGGAAAAACTGTTTTTT
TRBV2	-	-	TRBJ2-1	CASSEAGRYNEQFF	TGTGCCAGCAGTGAGGCGGGACGGTACAATGAGCAGTTCTTC
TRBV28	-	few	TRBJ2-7	CASSFRGNSYEQYF	TGTGCCAGCAGTTTCCGGGGGAACTCCTACGAGCAGTACTTC
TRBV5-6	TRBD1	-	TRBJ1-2	CASSYPGQGAYGYTF	TGTGCCAGCAGCTATCCGGGACAGGGGGCCTATGGCTACACCTTC
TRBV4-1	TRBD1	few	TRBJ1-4	CASSQGAGGNEKLFF	TGCGCCAGCAGCCAAGGGGCAGGGGGTAATGAAAAACTGTTTTTT
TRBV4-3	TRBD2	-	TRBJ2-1	CASSPRTSGYEQFF	TGCGCCAGCAGCCCTCGGACTAGCGGCTATGAGCAGTTCTTC
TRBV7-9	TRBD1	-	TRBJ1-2	CASSLATQGTYGYTF	TGTGCCAGCAGCTTAGCGACACAGGGGACCTATGGCTACACCTTC
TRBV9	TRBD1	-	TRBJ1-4	CASRPGQGGGEKLFF	TGTGCCAGCAGACCCGGACAGGGAGGGGGTGAAAAACTGTTTTTT
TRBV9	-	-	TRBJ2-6	CASSVAVSGANVLTF	TGTGCCAGCAGCGTAGCCGTCTCTGGGGCCAACGTCCTGACTTTC
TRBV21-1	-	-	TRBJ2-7	CAFGGESYEQYF	TGTGCCTTTGGGGGCGAATCCTACGAGCAGTACTTC
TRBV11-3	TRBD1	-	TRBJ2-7	CASSLRDSLSYEQYF	TGTGCCAGCAGCTTAAGGGACAGCCTCTCCTACGAGCAGTACTTC
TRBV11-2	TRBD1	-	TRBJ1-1	CASSLQLGSGDRNTEAFF	TGTGCCAGCAGCTTACAGCTCGGGTCAGGGGACAGGAACACTGAAGCTTTCTTT
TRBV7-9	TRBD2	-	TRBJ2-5	CASSLARGKETQYF	TGTGCCAGCAGCTTAGCGCGGGGGAAAGAGACCCAGTACTTC
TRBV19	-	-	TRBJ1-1	CASIKGDSVPEAFF	TGTGCCAGTATTAAAGGGGACTCTGTACCTGAAGCTTTCTTT
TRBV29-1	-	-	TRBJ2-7	CSVGAAPYEQYF	TGCAGCGTGGGGGCGGCCCCGTACGAGCAGTACTTC
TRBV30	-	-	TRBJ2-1	CAWGIGREQFF	TGTGCCTGGGGGATTGGCCGTGAGCAGTTCTTC